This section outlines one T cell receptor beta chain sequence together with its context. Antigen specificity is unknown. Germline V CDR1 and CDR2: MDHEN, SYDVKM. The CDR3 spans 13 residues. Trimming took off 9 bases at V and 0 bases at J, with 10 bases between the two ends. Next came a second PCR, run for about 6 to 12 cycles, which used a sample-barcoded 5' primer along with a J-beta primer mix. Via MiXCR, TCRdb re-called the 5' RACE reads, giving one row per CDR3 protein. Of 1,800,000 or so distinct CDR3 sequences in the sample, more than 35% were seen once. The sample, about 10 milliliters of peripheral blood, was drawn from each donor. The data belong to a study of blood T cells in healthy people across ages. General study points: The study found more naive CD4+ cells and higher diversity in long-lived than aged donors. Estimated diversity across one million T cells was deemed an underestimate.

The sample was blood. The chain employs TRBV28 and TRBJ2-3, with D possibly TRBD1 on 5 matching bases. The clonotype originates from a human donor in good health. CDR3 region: CASNRLSTDTQYF. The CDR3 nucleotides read TGTGCCAGTAACAGGCTTAGCACAGATACGCAGTATTTT.